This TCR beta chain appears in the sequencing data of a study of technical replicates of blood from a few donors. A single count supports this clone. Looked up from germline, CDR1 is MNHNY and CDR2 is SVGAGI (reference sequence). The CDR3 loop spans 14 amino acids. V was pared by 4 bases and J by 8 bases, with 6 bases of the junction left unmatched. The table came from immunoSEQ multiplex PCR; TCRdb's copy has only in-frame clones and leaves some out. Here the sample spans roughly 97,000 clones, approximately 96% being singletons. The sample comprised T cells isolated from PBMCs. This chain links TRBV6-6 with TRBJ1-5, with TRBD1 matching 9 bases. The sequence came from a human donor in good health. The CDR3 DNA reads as TGTGCCAGCAGTTTAGGACAGGGGAGGAAGCCCCAGCATTTT. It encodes CASSLGQGRKPQHF.